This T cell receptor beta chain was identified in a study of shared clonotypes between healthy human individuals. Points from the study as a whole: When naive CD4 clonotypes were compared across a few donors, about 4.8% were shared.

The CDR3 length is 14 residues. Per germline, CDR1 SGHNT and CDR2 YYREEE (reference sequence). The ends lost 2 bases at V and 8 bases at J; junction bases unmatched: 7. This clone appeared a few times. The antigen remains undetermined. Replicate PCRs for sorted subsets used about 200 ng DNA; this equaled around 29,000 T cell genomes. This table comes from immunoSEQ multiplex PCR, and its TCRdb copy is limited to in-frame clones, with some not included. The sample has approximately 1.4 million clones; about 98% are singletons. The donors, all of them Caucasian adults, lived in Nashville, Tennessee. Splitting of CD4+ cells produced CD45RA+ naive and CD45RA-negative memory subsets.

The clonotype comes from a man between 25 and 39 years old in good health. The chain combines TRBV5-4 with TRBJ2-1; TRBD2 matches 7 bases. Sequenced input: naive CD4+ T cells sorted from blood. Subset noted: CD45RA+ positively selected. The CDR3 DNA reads TGTGCCAGCAGCTTACGACTAGCTCTCGATGAGCAGTTCTTC. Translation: CASSLRLALDEQFF. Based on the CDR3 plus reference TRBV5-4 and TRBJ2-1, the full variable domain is ETGVTQSPTHLIKTRGQQVTLRCSSQSGHNTVSWYQQALGQGPQFIFQYYREEENGRGNFPPRFSGLQFPNYSSELNVNALELDDSALYLCASSLRLALDEQFFGPGTRLTVL.